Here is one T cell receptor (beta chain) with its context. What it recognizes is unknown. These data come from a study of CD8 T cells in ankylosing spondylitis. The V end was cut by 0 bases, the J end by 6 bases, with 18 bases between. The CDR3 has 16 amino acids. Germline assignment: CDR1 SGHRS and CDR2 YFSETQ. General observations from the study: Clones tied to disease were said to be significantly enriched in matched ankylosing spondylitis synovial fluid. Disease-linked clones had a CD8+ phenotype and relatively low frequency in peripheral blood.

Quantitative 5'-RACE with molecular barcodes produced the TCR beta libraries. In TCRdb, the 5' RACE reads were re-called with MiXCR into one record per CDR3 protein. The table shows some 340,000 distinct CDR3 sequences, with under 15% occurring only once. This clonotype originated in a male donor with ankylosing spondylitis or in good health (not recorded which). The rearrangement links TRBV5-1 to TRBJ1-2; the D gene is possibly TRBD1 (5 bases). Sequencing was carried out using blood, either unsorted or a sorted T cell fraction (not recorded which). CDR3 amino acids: CASSLAGGQNIDGYTF. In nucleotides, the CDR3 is TGCGCCAGCAGCTTGGCGGGCGGACAAAATATTGATGGCTACACCTTC.